A single sample is the source of the 19 T cell receptor beta chains below, sequenced in a study of shared clonotypes between healthy human individuals. Clones were read by immunoSEQ multiplex PCR, and TCRdb kept only the in-frame ones, dropping some. The sample lists about half a million clones; roughly 80% were seen once. The sequenced sample consisted of PBMCs. These receptors originate from a woman between 35 and 50 years old in good health. Some clones in this sample may be carry-over from other donors' samples.

In the case of this clone: This likely traces to a read error, being one base from a far larger clone. The sample holds other DNA sequences that translate to the same CDR3. The chain is built from TRBV29-1 and TRBJ2-1; 8 positions agree with TRBD2. J gave up 9 bases and V 5 bases, and 12 bases lay outside the gene matches. Germline CDR1 is SQVTM and CDR2 is ANQGSEA. The length of the CDR3 is 14 residues. The CDR3: CSVRRTSGMGEQFF. The CDR3 bases are TGCAGCGTTCGCCGAACTAGCGGTATGGGTGAGCAGTTCTTC.

This clone showed up just a few times. The gene calls are TRBV5-1 and TRBJ2-5, with D uncertain. CDR3 size: 14 residues. Trimming pared 0 bases from V and 2 bases from J, leaving 8 bases between. Germline V lookup: CDR1 SGHRS, CDR2 YFSETQ. As DNA, the CDR3 is TGCGCCAGCAGCTTGGTTAACTTTCAAGAGACCCAGTACTTC. Its protein product is CASSLVNFQETQYF.

The V call is TRBV20-1, the J call TRBJ1-2; D might be TRBD1 (6 bases). There are 11 residues in the CDR3. The V gene lost 7 bases and the J gene lost 7 bases, with 13 bases spanning the gap. The germline V gene encodes CDR1 DFQATT and CDR2 SNEGSKA (reference sequence). CDR3 amino acids: CSDQGGAGYTF. The CDR3 DNA reads TGCAGTGATCAAGGGGGGGCTGGCTACACCTTC.

V usage is TRBV7-2 and J usage is TRBJ2-7; the D gene is possibly TRBD2 (6 bases). The CDR3 sequence is 14 residues long. Per the germline V gene, CDR1 is SGHTA and CDR2 is FQGNSA. V was pared by 1 base and J by 1 base, with 8 bases between. CDR3 nucleotides: TGTGCCAGCAGCTTAGGCGGGATGTCCTACGAGCAGTACTTC. Translated, it gives CASSLGGMSYEQYF.

This clone was detected a few times. Additional DNA sequences in this sample encode the identical CDR3. The chain links TRBV27 to TRBJ2-7; the match to TRBD1 covers 9 bases. Germline lookup yields CDR1 MNHEY and CDR2 SMNVEV (reference sequence). The CDR3 has 14 residues. V shed 2 bases and J 1 base; nucleotides not matched to a gene: 0. This chain's CDR3 is CASSLGTGSYEQYF. The CDR3 region has the DNA TGTGCCAGCAGTTTAGGGACAGGGTCCTACGAGCAGTACTTC.

A note on this clone: This same CDR3 is encoded by further DNA sequences in the sample. V and J are TRBV18 and TRBJ1-1; D gene unclear. The V gene lost 3 bases and the J gene lost 0 bases, with 2 bases spanning the gap. The length of the CDR3 is 12 residues. The germline gives CDR1 KGHSH, CDR2 LQKENI. The CDR3 is CASSPLNTEAFF. CDR3 bases: TGTGCCAGCTCACCCTTGAACACTGAAGCTTTCTTT.

The chain joins TRBV9 to TRBJ2-2, with 8 positions matching TRBD2. The CDR3 loop spans 21 amino acids. CDR1 is SGDLS and CDR2 is YYNGEE in the germline V gene. Losses at the gene ends were 0 bases for V and 0 bases for J; bases not matched to a gene: 16. The CDR3 spells CASSVGVWGTRSSTNTGELFF. The CDR3 bases are TGTGCCAGCAGCGTAGGGGTCTGGGGGACTAGATCATCCACGAACACCGGGGAGCTGTTTTTT.

The V and J genes are TRBV18 and TRBJ2-7; D is possibly TRBD1 or TRBD2 (5 bases each). The V and J ends lost 0 bases and 3 bases respectively, with 9 bases between them. This CDR3 has 14 amino acids. CDR1 and CDR2 (germline): KGHSH, LQKENI. This CDR3 reads CASSPPVGGYEQYF. CDR3 DNA: TGTGCCAGCTCACCACCGGTTGGGGGCTACGAGCAGTACTTC.

The chain combines TRBV28 with TRBJ2-7, with a weak D call TRBD2 (5 bases). Trimming removed 4 bases from V and 5 bases from J, with 18 bases in between. The CDR3 covers 15 residues. From germline, CDR1 is MDHEN and CDR2 SYDVKM. The CDR3 DNA sequence: TGTGCCAGCAGTTCCCGGGTGGGAGTATGGGACGAGCAGTACTTC. Translated, it gives CASSSRVGVWDEQYF.

The chain joins TRBV21-1 to TRBJ1-1. TRBV21-1 is termed a pseudogene. The CDR3 length is 17 residues. The CDR3 loop reads CASSKGFSQELNTEAFF. The CDR3 region has the DNA TGTGCCAGCAGCAAAGGTTTCTCCCAGGAGTTGAACACTGAAGCTTTCTTT.

As regards this clone: A far larger clone is just one base off, so this is likely a read error. The J gene is TRBJ2-1, the V gene TRBV5-1; D is possibly TRBD1 (7 bases). This CDR3 is built from 16 residues. V gave up 1 base and J gave up 3 bases, with 14 bases separating them. Looked up from germline, CDR1 is SGHRS and CDR2 is YFSETQ. CDR3 in amino acids: CASSLWQGDCYNEQFF. Here the CDR3 DNA reads TGCGCCAGCAGCTTGTGGCAGGGGGACTGCTACAATGAGCAGTTCTTC.

On this clone itself: Only one base separates this from a far larger clonotype, so it likely reflects a read error. The CDR3 nucleotides are TGTGCCAGCATGTCTACAGGGGGCCGACCGCCCCAGCATTTT. It codes for CASMSTGGRPPQHF. The V and J genes are TRBV2 and TRBJ1-5, with 9 bases lining up with TRBD1. Germline V gene sequence: CDR1 SNHLY, CDR2 FYNNEI. CDR3 size: 14 residues. Losses at the gene ends were 7 bases for V and 9 bases for J; bases not matched to a gene: 10.

The V and J genes are TRBV9 and TRBJ2-7, with 14 bases identical to TRBD2. This CDR3 has 18 residues. In germline, CDR1 is SGDLS, CDR2 YYNGEE. J gave up 2 bases and V 1 base, and 8 bases lay outside the gene matches. The CDR3 sequence is CASSVPTSGRAETYEQYF. The CDR3 nucleotides read TGTGCCAGCAGCGTACCGACTAGCGGGAGGGCTGAAACCTACGAGCAGTACTTC.

The chain has TRBV7-6 and TRBJ2-3; D remains ambiguous. Trimming cost V 6 bases and J 2 bases, with 12 bases left between them. Germline V gene data show CDR1 as SGHVS and CDR2 as FNYEAQ. This CDR3 contains 14 residues. CDR3 DNA: TGTGCCAGCAGTGGTTCGAGATCCACAGATACGCAGTATTTT. This codes for CASSGSRSTDTQYF.

This rearrangement joins TRBV7-2 to TRBJ1-1, with a weak D call TRBD1 (6 bases). CDR3 size: 15 residues. Per the germline V gene, CDR1 is SGHTA and CDR2 is FQGNSA. V was pared by 8 bases and J by 7 bases, with 23 bases between. CDR3 in DNA: TGTGCCAGCCCTCCCCCCAGGACAGCCGGGGGTGAAGCTTTCTTT. Its translation is CASPPPRTAGGEAFF. The variable domain in full, completed from reference TRBV7-2 and TRBJ1-1, reads GAGVSQSPSNKVTEKGKDVELRCDPISGHTALYWYRQSLGQGLEFLIYFQGNSAPDKSGLPSDRFSAERTGGSVSTLTIQRTQQEDSAVYLCASPPPRTAGGEAFFGQGTRLTVV.

The chain links TRBV30 to TRBJ1-6; D ambiguous. The CDR3 has 14 amino acids. Per germline, CDR1 GTSNPN and CDR2 SVGIG (reference sequence). The V gene lost 5 bases and the J gene lost 0 bases, with 8 bases spanning the gap. The CDR3 coding sequence is TGTGCCTGGGTCGGGAGCTCCTATAATTCACCCCTCCACTTT. Protein: CAWVGSSYNSPLHF.

The V gene is TRBV6-1, the J gene TRBJ2-5, with 12 bases that match TRBD1. The CDR3 is 15 amino acids. The J segment lost 5 bases and the V segment lost 6 bases, leaving 7 bases of the junction unmatched. Germline lookup yields CDR1 MNHNS and CDR2 SASEGT. The CDR3 nucleotides are TGTGCCAGCAGGGAGGGACAGGGGGCATGGGAGACCCAGTACTTC. Translated, it gives CASREGQGAWETQYF.

V and J are TRBV4-1 and TRBJ2-7; 8 bases agree with TRBD2. Per the germline V gene, CDR1 is MGHRA and CDR2 is YSYEKL. The CDR3 is made up of 18 amino acids. J lost 0 bases, V lost 1 base, and 11 bases had no gene match. Here the CDR3 DNA reads TGCGCCAGCAGCCAAGGACTGCGGACTAGCCTGAGCTCCTACGAGCAGTACTTC. It encodes CASSQGLRTSLSSYEQYF.

V is TRBV13 and J is TRBJ2-3; D unclear. The CDR3 is made up of 12 amino acids. Germline values: CDR1 PRHDT, CDR2 FYEKMQ (reference sequence). Trimming removed 3 bases from V and 4 bases from J, with 5 bases in between. The CDR3 protein is CASSLGPDTQYF. As DNA, the CDR3 is TGTGCCAGCAGCTTGGGTCCAGATACGCAGTATTTT.